This is a list of T cell receptor beta chains from one sample in a study of cytomegalovirus exposure and HLA in healthy donors. Assay used: immunoSEQ multiplex PCR; TCRdb lists only in-frame clones, some missing. The sample has 150,000 to 200,000 clones, 62% seen once; the top ten hold 2.5% to 3%. Sequenced sample: PBMCs. Receptors originate from a man between 35 and 55 years old in good health and CMV-seronegative. Both conserved end residues are part of each CDR3.

v_gene	CDR3aa
TRBV14	CASSQQDTGILYGYTF
TRBV6-6	CASMSGANVLTF
TRBV7-7	CASSPRAVGTDTQYF
TRBV4-3	CASSQGTSGRMGEQYF
TRBV5-1	CASSLGVVAYEQYF
TRBV27	CASGTGDTGELFF
TRBV4-1	CASSRSSTGWMNTEAFF
TRBV25-1	CASSRGQAYQETQYF
TRBV19	CASSMAVQETQYF
TRBV7-9	CASAHITGTSGKLAYF
TRBV6-1	CASSERTVYGYTF
TRBV10-3	CAISGTGLANTDTQYF
TRBV4-1	CASSQELAGAGDTQYF
TRBV2	CASSEGQQNTEAFF
TRBV6-5	CASSLIYSSEQYF
TRBV7-9	CASSHRDRVYEQYF
TRBV15	CATSRDQGLSYEQYF
TRBV6-1	CASSGRQGENQPQHF
TRBV11-2	CASSSLRGTSGKTQETQYF
TRBV5-1	CASSVYRGLETQYF
TRBV28	CASSLGLRHYGYTF
TRBV5-4	CASSLQAGSYEQYF
TRBV5-1	CASSGLAASTDTQYF
TRBV9	CASSVVAGWADTQYF
TRBV7-2	CASSTSSGAVPFYGTQYF
TRBV5-4	CASSTLTGGGTGELFF
TRBV19	CASSGNSLGVREKLFF
TRBV30	CASMPAGPFTEAFF
TRBV5-4	CASSLGTAQETQYF
TRBV6-1	CASCGGGQLNTEAFF
TRBV1	CTSTPRGSASGNTIYF
TRBV28	CASRPGLQNEKLFF
TRBV19	CASSTWGTGDNNQPQHF
TRBV5-1	CASRKDGGHEKLFF
TRBV6-6	CASSYSRDDYEQYF
TRBV2	CASSVTGSLYNEQFF
TRBV30	CAAFRDRGMNEQFF
TRBV11-2	CASSLAGTNPEAFF
TRBV30	CAWSGSGGPEQFF
TRBV11-2	CASSLVQRGADTQYF